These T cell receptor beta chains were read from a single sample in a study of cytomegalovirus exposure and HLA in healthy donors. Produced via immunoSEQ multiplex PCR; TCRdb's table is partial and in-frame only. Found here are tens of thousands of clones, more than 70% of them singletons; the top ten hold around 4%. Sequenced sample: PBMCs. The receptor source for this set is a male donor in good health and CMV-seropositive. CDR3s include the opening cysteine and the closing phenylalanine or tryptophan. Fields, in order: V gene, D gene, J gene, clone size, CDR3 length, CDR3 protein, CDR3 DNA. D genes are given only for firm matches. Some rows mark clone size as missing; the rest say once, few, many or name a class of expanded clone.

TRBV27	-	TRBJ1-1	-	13	CASSLLYKSEAFF	TGTGCCAGCAGTTTACTGTACAAGTCTGAAGCTTTCTTT
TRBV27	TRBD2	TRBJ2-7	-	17	CASSLGGPSGRASEQYF	TGTGCCAGCAGTTTAGGGGGCCCTAGCGGGAGGGCCAGCGAGCAGTACTTC
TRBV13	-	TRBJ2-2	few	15	CASSLASENTGELFF	TGTGCCAGCAGCTTAGCTAGCGAGAACACCGGGGAGCTGTTTTTT
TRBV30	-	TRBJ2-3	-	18	CAWSPPSWTVTLTDTQYF	TGTGCCTGGAGTCCCCCCTCTTGGACAGTCACTCTCACAGATACGCAGTATTTT
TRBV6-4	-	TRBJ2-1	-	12	CASSDKGNEQFF	TGTGCCAGCAGTGACAAGGGGAATGAGCAGTTCTTC
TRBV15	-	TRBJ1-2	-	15	CATSSLRTADYGYTF	TGTGCCACCAGCAGTCTACGGACAGCAGACTATGGCTACACCTTC
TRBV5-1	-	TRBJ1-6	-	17	CASSLERRAGDYSPLHF	TGCGCCAGCAGCTTGGAACGAAGGGCCGGGGACTATTCACCCCTCCACTTT
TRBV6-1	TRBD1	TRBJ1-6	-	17	CASSEFDRGTYNSPLHF	TGTGCCAGCAGTGAATTCGACAGGGGGACCTATAATTCACCCCTCCACTTT
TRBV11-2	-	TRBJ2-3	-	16	CASSYRRAASTDTQYF	TGTGCCAGCAGCTACCGCAGGGCCGCTAGCACAGATACGCAGTATTTT
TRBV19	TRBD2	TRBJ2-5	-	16	CASSRNSGGGQETQYF	TGTGCCAGTAGTCGAAATAGCGGGGGGGGACAAGAGACCCAGTACTTC
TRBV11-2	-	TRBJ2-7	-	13	CASSLGRVYEQYF	TGTGCCAGCAGCTTAGGCAGGGTCTACGAGCAGTACTTC